The sequence of this TCR beta chain was determined in a study of shared clonotypes between healthy human individuals. Some clones are missing from TCRdb's copy, which holds only in-frame ones; the method was immunoSEQ multiplex PCR. The data hold approximately 2.4 million clones, with 90% to 97% observed a single time. V lost 5 bases and J lost 4; bases outside the gene matches: 8. The CDR3 has 14 amino acids. Germline V gives CDR1 SNHLY, CDR2 FYNNEI. The receptor's source is a man between 18 and 29 years old in good health. The sample taken for sequencing was naive CD4+ T cells sorted from blood. Subset of the sample: CD45RA+ positively selected. The V and J genes are TRBV2 and TRBJ2-7; TRBD1 matches at 7 bases. The chain's CDR3 is CASSRTGSRYEQYF. In DNA form, the CDR3 reads TGTGCCAGCAGTAGGACAGGCAGTCGGTACGAGCAGTACTTC.